One sample yielded the 17 T cell receptor beta chains listed below, sequenced in a study of blood T cell repertoires in COVID-19. TCRdb's table, derived via immunoSEQ multiplex PCR, lists solely in-frame clones and lacks some. The sample has about 190,000 clones; around four fifths are singletons. Sequencing input: peripheral blood. The receptors here all came from a woman aged 65 to 85 with active or convalescent COVID-19.

This sequence joins TRBV4-1 and TRBJ2-1, with TRBD2 matching over 11 bases. The CDR3 contains 17 residues. The germline gives CDR1 MGHRA, CDR2 YSYEKL. The trim removed 0 bases at V and 3 bases at J, leaving 4 bases unmatched. Written as DNA, the CDR3 is TGCGCCAGCAGCCAAGATGTGGGACTAGCGGTCTACAATGAGCAGTTCTTC. This codes for CASSQDVGLAVYNEQFF.

The chain uses TRBV10-3 and TRBJ2-7; 7 nucleotides agree with TRBD1. The ends lost 5 bases at V and 3 bases at J; junction bases unmatched: 4. This CDR3 comprises 13 residues. Germline-derived CDR1 and CDR2 are ENHRY and SYGVKD. CDR3 bases: TGTGCCATCAGTTGGGACAGTAACTACGAGCAGTACTTC. Protein sequence: CAISWDSNYEQYF.

This chain links TRBV19 with TRBJ1-5, with D possibly TRBD1 on 5 matching bases. Trimming cost V 1 base and J 6 bases, with 13 bases left between them. Germline values: CDR1 LNHDA, CDR2 SQIVND (reference sequence). This CDR3 has 15 amino acids. CDR3 sequence (DNA): TGTGCCAGTAGTATAGGGTCGAGGACAACTCAGCCCCAGCATTTT. This codes for CASSIGSRTTQPQHF.

V gene TRBV4-1 combines with J gene TRBJ2-1, with a weak D call TRBD1 (5 bases). Germline V lookup: CDR1 MGHRA, CDR2 YSYEKL. V was pared by 2 bases and J by 7 bases, with 15 bases between. This CDR3 has 15 residues. The CDR3, as DNA: TGCGCCAGCAGCCAACTAGGGGCGGCGATTAATGAGCAGTTCTTC. It translates to CASSQLGAAINEQFF.

This chain connects TRBV6-4 to TRBJ2-1, with TRBD2 matching 10 bases. Trimming at V came to 0 bases and at J to 9 bases, leaving 2 bases not matched to a gene. The CDR3 loop spans 14 amino acids. Germline V gene data show CDR1 as MRHNA and CDR2 as SNTAGT. DNA of the CDR3: TGTGCCAGCAGTGACTCAGCGGGAGGGAGTGAGCAGTTCTTC. As protein: CASSDSAGGSEQFF.

The chain uses TRBV6-5 and TRBJ1-1; D unresolved. CDR3 length: 12 residues. V shed 5 bases and J shed 0 bases, with 4 bases lying between them. Germline CDR1 MNHEY, CDR2 SVGAGI. CDR3 bases: TGTGCCAGCAGTACACTGAACACTGAAGCTTTCTTT. Protein product: CASSTLNTEAFF.

The chain has TRBV7-6 and TRBJ2-1, with 11 bases that match TRBD2. Germline trimming cut 4 bases from V and 4 bases from J; bases unmatched to any gene: 6. CDR1 and CDR2 (germline): SGHVS, FNYEAQ. This CDR3 has 16 amino acids. CDR3 region: CASSSPGLAAYNEQFF. The DNA of the CDR3 is TGTGCCAGCAGCTCTCCGGGACTAGCGGCTTACAATGAGCAGTTCTTC. Full variable domain (rest looked up from reference TRBV7-6 and TRBJ2-1): GAGVSQSPRYKVTKRGQDVALRCDPISGHVSLYWYRQALGQGPEFLTYFNYEAQQDKSGLPNDRFSAERPEGSISTLTIQRTEQRDSAMYRCASSSPGLAAYNEQFFGPGTRLTVL.

This clone has a handful of counts. V is TRBV20-1 and J is TRBJ2-5; the D is unclear. The CDR3 is 13 amino acids. Between the trimmed V and J ends, which lost 4 bases and 5 bases, there was a span of 14 bases. Germline V gene sequence: CDR1 DFQATT, CDR2 SNEGSKA (reference sequence). CDR3 loop: CSANDGFQETQYF. CDR3 in DNA: TGCAGTGCTAATGACGGGTTTCAGGAGACCCAGTACTTC.

This chain joins TRBV27 and TRBJ1-6, with a weak D call TRBD1 (6 bases). The CDR3 contains 15 residues. Germline V gives CDR1 MNHEY, CDR2 SMNVEV (reference sequence). V was shortened by 2 bases and J by 5 bases, with 10 bases between the two germline ends. The CDR3 coding sequence is TGTGCCAGCAGTTTAGCACAGGGCGATAATTCACCCCTCCACTTT. It is translated as CASSLAQGDNSPLHF.

This clone has at least ten counts. The J gene is TRBJ1-3, the V gene TRBV7-9; 8 nucleotides agree with TRBD1. With V trimmed by 5 bases and J by 3 bases, 6 bases remained unmatched. The germline V gene encodes CDR1 SEHNR and CDR2 FQNEAQ (reference sequence). The CDR3 consists of 15 residues. The CDR3 coding sequence is TGTGCCAGCAGCCAATCGACAGGGGTTGGAAACACCATATATTTT. Its protein is CASSQSTGVGNTIYF. Filled out from reference TRBV7-9 and TRBJ1-3, the complete variable domain reads DTGVSQNPRHKITKRGQNVTFRCDPISEHNRLYWYRQTLGQGPEFLTYFQNEAQLEKSRLLSDRFSAERPKGSFSTLEIQRTEQGDSAMYLCASSQSTGVGNTIYFGEGSWLTVV.

This clone has a single count. The genes are TRBV10-3 and TRBJ2-1; 12 positions agree with TRBD2. The germline V gene has CDR1 ENHRY and CDR2 SYGVKD. Losses at the gene ends were 3 bases for V and 7 bases for J; bases not matched to a gene: 4. The CDR3 runs 15 residues. In DNA form, the CDR3 reads TGTGCCATCAGTGAACTAGCGGGAGGCCGTAATGAGCAGTTCTTC. It codes for CAISELAGGRNEQFF.

The V and J genes are TRBV15 and TRBJ1-4; TRBD1 matches at 7 bases. V gave up 0 bases and J gave up 5 bases; unmatched junction bases: 6. This CDR3 is built from 16 residues. In germline, CDR1 is LNHNV, CDR2 YYDKDF (reference sequence). In DNA, the CDR3 is TGTGCCACCAGCAGAGATCGGGCCAGGGGGAATGAAAAACTGTTTTTT. Protein sequence: CATSRDRARGNEKLFF.

This rearrangement joins TRBV2 to TRBJ1-1; D is ambiguous. CDR3 length: 13 amino acids. The V and J ends lost 7 bases and 0 bases respectively, with 9 bases between them. Per the germline V gene, CDR1 is SNHLY and CDR2 is FYNNEI. CDR3 sequence reads: CASMRQLNTEAFF. The CDR3 coding sequence is TGTGCCAGCATGAGGCAGTTGAACACTGAAGCTTTCTTT.

The chain employs TRBV7-8 and TRBJ1-6; 8 bases map to TRBD1. The CDR3 runs to 14 residues. Germline CDR1 reads SGHVS; CDR2 reads FQNEAQ. V was clipped by 2 bases and J by 10 bases; unmatched bases: 4. CDR3 in DNA: TGTGCCAGCAGCTTATACAGGGGGGAATCACCCCTCCACTTT. Its protein is CASSLYRGESPLHF.

This rearrangement joins TRBV19 to TRBJ2-1; TRBD2 aligns across 11 bases. The V and J ends lost 6 bases and 4 bases, in that order; junction bases with no gene match: 5. The CDR3 covers 15 residues. In germline, CDR1 is LNHDA, CDR2 SQIVND (reference sequence). CDR3 nucleotides: TGTGCCAGTAGGACCCTAGCGGGGGGATACAATGAGCAGTTCTTC. This codes for CASRTLAGGYNEQFF.

V usage is TRBV4-1 and J usage is TRBJ2-7; 9 nucleotides align to TRBD1. This CDR3 contains 17 residues. Germline CDR1 and CDR2: MGHRA and YSYEKL. The junction had 7 bases not matched to a gene; V was cut back by 0 bases and J by 1 base. The CDR3 nucleotides read TGCGCCAGCAGCCAAGATGAAGCGGACAGGGGTTCCTACGAGCAGTACTTC. Its translation is CASSQDEADRGSYEQYF.

This clone occurred a few times. The gene calls are TRBV19 and TRBJ1-5; tentatively, D is TRBD1 (5 bases). Germline lookup yields CDR1 LNHDA and CDR2 SQIVND (reference sequence). With 8 bases removed from V and 6 bases from J, the gap between germline ends came to 17 bases. The CDR3 totals 14 residues. The CDR3 reads CASGRLGGGQPQHF. CDR3 nucleotide sequence: TGTGCCAGTGGCCGCCTGGGGGGAGGTCAGCCCCAGCATTTT. Full variable domain (rest looked up from reference TRBV19 and TRBJ1-5): DGGITQSPKYLFRKEGQNVTLSCEQNLNHDAMYWYRQDPGQGLRLIYYSQIVNDFQKGDIAEGYSVSREKKESFPLTVTSAQKNPTAFYLCASGRLGGGQPQHFGDGTRLSIL.